This TCR beta chain was found in a study of blood T cell repertoires in COVID-19. Overall study context: There were acute and convalescent COVID-19 samples, and they came from the United States, Italy and Spain. Sources were T cells, B-cell-depleted T cells, or PBMCs; the material itself was cDNA or gDNA.

In its sample, this clone was seen once. TCRdb's copy holds only in-frame clones and misses some; the assay was immunoSEQ multiplex PCR. There are 250,000 to 300,000 clones in the sample; almost 85% occur only once, and approximately 5% lies in the top ten. Trimming pared 6 bases from V and 8 bases from J, leaving 13 bases between. The CDR3 covers 12 residues. Material: peripheral blood. This TCR was sampled from a man aged 50-59 years with active or convalescent COVID-19. The chain is built from TRBV12-3 or TRBV12-4 and TRBJ1-2; D uncertain. CDR3 amino acids: CASSPSVGGYTF. CDR3 in DNA: TGTGCCAGCAGCCCCTCTGTTGGCGGCTACACCTTC.